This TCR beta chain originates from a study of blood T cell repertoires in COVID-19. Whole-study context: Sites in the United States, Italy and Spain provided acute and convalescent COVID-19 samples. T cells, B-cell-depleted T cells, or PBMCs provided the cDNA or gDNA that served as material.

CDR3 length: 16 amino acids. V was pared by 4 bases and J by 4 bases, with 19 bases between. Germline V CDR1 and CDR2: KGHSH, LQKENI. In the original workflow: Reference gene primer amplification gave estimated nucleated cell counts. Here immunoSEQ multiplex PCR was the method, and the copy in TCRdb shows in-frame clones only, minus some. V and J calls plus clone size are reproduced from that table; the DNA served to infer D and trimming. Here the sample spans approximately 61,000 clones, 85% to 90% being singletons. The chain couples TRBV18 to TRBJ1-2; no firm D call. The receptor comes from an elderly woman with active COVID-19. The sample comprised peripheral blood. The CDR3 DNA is TGTGCCAGCTCACGTTACGTCAATCCCACGGGCTATGGCTACACCTTC. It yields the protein CASSRYVNPTGYGYTF.